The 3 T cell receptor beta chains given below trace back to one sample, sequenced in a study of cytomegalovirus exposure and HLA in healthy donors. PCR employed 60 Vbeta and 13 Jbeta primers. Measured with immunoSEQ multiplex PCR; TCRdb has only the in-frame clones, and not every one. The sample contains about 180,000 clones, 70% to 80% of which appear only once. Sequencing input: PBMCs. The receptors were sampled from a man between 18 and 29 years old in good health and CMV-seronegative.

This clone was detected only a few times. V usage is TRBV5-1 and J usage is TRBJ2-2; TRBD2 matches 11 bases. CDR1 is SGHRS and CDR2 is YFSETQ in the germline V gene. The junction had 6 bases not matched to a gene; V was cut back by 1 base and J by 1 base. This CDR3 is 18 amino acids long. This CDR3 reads CASSLLLAGVGNTGELFF. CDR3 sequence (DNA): TGCGCCAGCAGCTTGTTACTAGCGGGAGTCGGGAACACCGGGGAGCTGTTTTTT. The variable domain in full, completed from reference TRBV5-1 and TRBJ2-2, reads KAGVTQTPRYLIKTRGQQVTLSCSPISGHRSVSWYQQTPGQGLQFLFEYFSETQRNKGNFPGRFSGRQFSNSRSEMNVSTLELGDSALYLCASSLLLAGVGNTGELFFGEGSRLTVL.

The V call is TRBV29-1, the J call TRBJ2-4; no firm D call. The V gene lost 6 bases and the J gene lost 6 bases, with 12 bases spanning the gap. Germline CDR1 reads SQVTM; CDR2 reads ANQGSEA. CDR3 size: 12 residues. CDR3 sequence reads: CSVQTPSNIQYF. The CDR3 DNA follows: TGCAGCGTGCAGACACCTTCAAACATTCAGTACTTC.

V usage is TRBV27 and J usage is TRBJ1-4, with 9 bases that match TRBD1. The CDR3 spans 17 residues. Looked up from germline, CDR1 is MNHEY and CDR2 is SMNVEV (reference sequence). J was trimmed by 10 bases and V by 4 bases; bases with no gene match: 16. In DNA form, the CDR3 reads TGTGCCAGCAGTTCAAAGAGACAGGGGGAAAGCTGGGGAAAACTGTTTTTT. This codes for CASSSKRQGESWGKLFF.